This T cell receptor (beta chain) derives from a study of blood T cell repertoires in COVID-19. Method: immunoSEQ multiplex PCR; TCRdb's copy keeps in-frame clones and lacks some. The sample lists approximately 68,000 clones, about 89% occurring once. This CDR3 comprises 14 residues. Trimming took 6 bases from V and 7 from J; bases not matched to a gene: 6. Germline loops: CDR1 LNHDA, CDR2 SQIVND (reference sequence). The source is a woman aged 60-75 years with acute or convalescent COVID-19. Sequenced input: peripheral blood. This chain connects TRBV19 to TRBJ2-1; 10 positions match TRBD2. The DNA of the CDR3 is TGTGCCAGTAGCCATAGCGGGGGGACGAATGAGCAGTTCTTC. It translates to CASSHSGGTNEQFF.